The clone carrying this TCR beta chain came up once. Data came from immunoSEQ multiplex PCR; TCRdb stores just in-frame clones and leaves some out. The profile shows millions of clones, approximately 95% of them singletons. CDR1 and CDR2 (germline): MNHNS, SASEGT. V gave up 4 bases and J gave up 8 bases; unmatched junction bases: 10. This CDR3 is 16 amino acids long. This entry comes from a study of shared clonotypes between healthy human individuals. The chain links TRBV6-1 to TRBJ1-3, with 11 bases aligning to TRBD1. The clonotype comes from a man between 18 and 35 years old in good health. Material for sequencing was naive CD4+ T cells sorted from blood. Subset indicated: CD45RA+ positively selected. The CDR3 DNA reads as TGTGCCAGCAGTGCTCTGAGGGGACAGGGGGAATACACCATATATTTT. Its protein is CASSALRGQGEYTIYF.